This record covers a single TCR beta chain. Its antigen is still unknown. The CDR3 consists of 16 residues. Trimming removed 2 bases at V and 4 bases at J, with 15 bases between. Germline V gene lookup returns CDR1 ENHRY and CDR2 SYGVKD. The data originate from a study of shared clonotypes between healthy human individuals. Study-wide results and limits: Tissues were not sampled, only blood, and their repertoires likely differ.

Sorted-subset replicate PCR reactions were performed with approximately 0.2 ug DNA, corresponding to tens of thousands of T cell genomes. Using immunoSEQ multiplex PCR, the repertoire was profiled, and TCRdb retains in-frame clones only, with some absent. The table shows 2 million to 3 million clones, with roughly 92% occurring only once. The sequence derives from a man between 18 and 29 years old in good health. The sequencing sample was made of naive CD4+ T cells sorted from blood. Sample subset: CD45RA+ positively selected. The chain is built from TRBV10-3 and TRBJ1-5; no reliable D call. CDR3 protein: CAISEQVLLTNQPQHF. In DNA form, the CDR3 reads TGTGCCATCAGTGAGCAGGTCTTACTAACTAATCAGCCCCAGCATTTT.